These T cell receptor beta chains were read from a single sample in a study of identical twins. One entry per CDR3 protein, called by TCRdb with MiXCR from the 5' RACE reads. The table shows 600,000 to 850,000 distinct CDR3 sequences, with roughly 18% occurring only once. The same sample was also studied in work on T cells expressing NK-cell markers.

The specimen was PBMCs. The receptors shown here come from a woman under 30 in good health. Each CDR3 is given with its conserved first and last residue. Each record gives: clone size, D gene, J gene, V gene, CDR3 protein, CDR3 DNA. The D gene is left open where the match is weak. Some rows have no size entry. The others give once, few or many, or a class for an expanded clone.

.	TRBD2	TRBJ2-1	TRBV2	CASRATSGGTNEQFF	TGTGCCAGCAGGGCTACTAGCGGGGGTACCAATGAGCAGTTCTTC
few	.	TRBJ1-1	TRBV15	CATSRDIKRSEAFF	TGTGCCACCAGCAGAGATATTAAAAGGTCTGAAGCTTTCTTT
few	.	TRBJ2-2	TRBV3-1	CASSQHTLGSRVGELFF	TGTGCCAGCAGCCAACATACCCTTGGGAGTCGGGTCGGGGAGCTGTTTTTT
few	.	TRBJ2-2	TRBV12-3/TRBV12-4	CASSFDYYTGELFF	TGTGCCAGCAGTTTCGATTATTACACCGGGGAGCTGTTTTTT
.	TRBD2	TRBJ2-3	TRBV11-2	CASSPRTAGNTDTQYF	TGTGCCAGCAGCCCACGAACAGCGGGAAACACAGATACGCAGTATTTT
few	TRBD2	TRBJ2-1	TRBV5-6	CASSLAPGLAIHNEQFF	TGTGCCAGCAGCTTGGCCCCGGGACTAGCGATCCACAATGAGCAGTTCTTC
.	.	TRBJ2-1	TRBV6-1	CASSPGPLRVNEQFF	TGTGCCAGCAGCCCGGGACCGCTTCGGGTCAATGAGCAGTTCTTC
.	TRBD1	TRBJ2-1	TRBV5-6	CASSLRRTGYNEQFF	TGTGCCAGCAGCTTGAGGAGGACAGGGTACAATGAGCAGTTCTTC
.	.	TRBJ2-3	TRBV11-2	CASSLDLGDPHGTDTQYF	TGTGCCAGCAGCTTAGATTTAGGGGACCCCCATGGGACAGATACGCAGTATTTT
.	.	TRBJ1-1	TRBV29-1	CSVERSRDTEAFF	TGCAGCGTTGAACGGAGCAGGGACACTGAAGCTTTCTTT
.	TRBD2	TRBJ2-7	TRBV20-1	CSANPGTSMYEQYF	TGCAGTGCTAACCCCGGGACTAGCATGTACGAGCAGTACTTC
.	.	TRBJ1-1	TRBV7-9	CAGKGLASTEAFF	TGTGCCGGAAAGGGACTAGCGAGCACTGAAGCTTTCTTT
few	.	TRBJ1-1	TRBV6-5	CASSYSRGDTEAFF	TGTGCCAGCAGTTACTCGCGAGGGGATACTGAAGCTTTCTTT
.	.	TRBJ2-3	TRBV5-5	CASSLQPTDTQYF	TGTGCCAGCAGCTTGCAGCCCACAGATACGCAGTATTTT
.	.	TRBJ2-5	TRBV5-1	CASYPGVGETQYF	TGCGCCAGCTACCCGGGGGTCGGAGAGACCCAGTACTTC
.	.	TRBJ2-2	TRBV24-1	CATSERTRPYTGELFF	TGTGCCACCAGTGAGCGGACAAGACCCTACACCGGGGAGCTGTTTTTT
few	.	TRBJ2-4	TRBV7-3	CASSSGTGYIQYF	TGTGCCAGCAGCTCCGGGACTGGATACATTCAGTACTTC
.	TRBD1	TRBJ1-1	TRBV29-1	CSVLTGGTEAFF	TGCAGCGTCTTAACAGGGGGGACTGAAGCTTTCTTT
.	TRBD2	TRBJ2-3	TRBV7-3	CASSLNRLAADTQYF	TGTGCCAGCAGCTTAAATAGGCTAGCGGCAGATACGCAGTATTTT
.	.	TRBJ2-2	TRBV10-2	CASDGLGPTGELFF	TGCGCCAGCGACGGTTTGGGCCCCACCGGGGAGCTGTTTTTT
few	.	TRBJ1-1	TRBV10-3	CAISATLGTEAFF	TGTGCCATCAGTGCTACTCTTGGGACTGAAGCTTTCTTT
.	TRBD2	TRBJ2-2	TRBV20-1	CSAVGRGYTGELFF	TGCAGTGCAGTCGGGAGGGGTTACACCGGGGAGCTGTTTTTT
.	TRBD2	TRBJ2-7	TRBV7-2	CASSSIPGLAGGEQYF	TGTGCCAGCAGCTCCATCCCGGGACTAGCGGGAGGGGAGCAGTACTTC
few	.	TRBJ2-3	TRBV4-2	CASSNAAGSYYLDTQYF	TGTGCCAGCAGCAACGCCGCGGGTAGCTACTATTTAGATACGCAGTATTTT
few	.	TRBJ2-7	TRBV12-3/TRBV12-4	CASSPGGFEQYF	TGTGCCAGCAGCCCTGGAGGATTTGAGCAGTACTTC
.	.	TRBJ2-7	TRBV6-5	CASSYDPRSRASRLYF	TGTGCCAGCAGTTACGACCCGCGATCCAGGGCTTCTAGGCTGTACTTC
.	TRBD2	TRBJ2-3	TRBV7-9	CASSPRGSLGDTQYF	TGTGCCAGCAGCCCCCGCGGGAGCTTGGGGGATACGCAGTATTTT
.	TRBD2	TRBJ2-1	TRBV11-2	CASSTRTSGGPPSSYNEQFF	TGTGCCAGCAGCACCCGGACTAGCGGGGGACCACCGAGCTCCTACAATGAGCAGTTCTTC
.	.	TRBJ2-1	TRBV7-2	CASSLTLGLAGGEQFF	TGTGCCAGCAGCTTAACCCTTGGGCTAGCCGGGGGTGAGCAGTTCTTC
.	TRBD1	TRBJ2-5	TRBV5-1	CASSPGTGDGTQYF	TGCGCCAGCAGCCCGGGGACAGGGGACGGGACCCAGTACTTC
.	.	TRBJ2-3	TRBV9	CASSGTGFTQYF	TGTGCCAGCAGCGGAACAGGGTTCACGCAGTATTTT
.	.	TRBJ2-7	TRBV10-3	CAISGILGTGESYEQYF	TGTGCCATCAGTGGGATACTCGGGACCGGTGAGTCCTACGAGCAGTACTTC
.	.	TRBJ2-2	TRBV5-1	CASLRAPSDSGELFF	TGCGCCAGCCTACGGGCTCCCTCCGACAGCGGGGAGCTGTTTTTT